This is a list of T cell receptor beta chains from one sample in a study of identical twins. TCRdb reprocessed the 5' RACE reads via MiXCR and lists one record per CDR3 protein. The data contain hundreds of thousands of distinct CDR3 sequences, 10% to 15% of them seen just once; the ten biggest clones take up about 1.6%. This same sample was also taken into another study, of yellow fever vaccine responses in identical twins.

The sequenced sample was PBMCs. Receptors were obtained from a woman aged 18-30 years in good health. Both conserved end residues are part of each CDR3. Fields, in order: V gene, clone size, J gene, D gene, CDR3 protein, CDR3 DNA. A D gene is named only where the DNA matches it firmly. A row's size may be missing; if present it is once, few, many or a size class.

TRBV14	-	TRBJ2-2	-	CASSHNDRTIVPGELFF	TGTGCCAGCAGCCACAACGACAGGACTATCGTTCCCGGGGAGCTGTTTTTT
TRBV5-1	-	TRBJ2-5	TRBD2	CASSPLGRGETQYF	TGCGCCAGCAGCCCCCTTGGGAGGGGAGAGACCCAGTACTTC
TRBV12-3/TRBV12-4	few	TRBJ1-5	TRBD1	CASSWEGQGQPQHF	TGTGCCAGCAGTTGGGAGGGACAGGGGCAGCCCCAGCATTTT
TRBV20-1	many	TRBJ2-1	-	CSARDEGSSYNEQFF	TGCAGTGCTAGAGACGAGGGGAGCTCCTACAATGAGCAGTTCTTC
TRBV9	few	TRBJ1-3	-	CASSGRNTIYF	TGTGCCAGCAGCGGACGAAACACCATATATTTT
TRBV12-3/TRBV12-4	few	TRBJ2-1	-	CASSHGTSITIPFF	TGTGCCAGCAGTCACGGGACGTCGATTACGATTCCGTTCTTC
TRBV3-1	-	TRBJ2-3	TRBD2	CASSQGLAGAAADTQYF	TGTGCCAGCAGCCAGGGACTAGCGGGGGCCGCGGCAGATACGCAGTATTTT
TRBV11-2	many	TRBJ1-2	TRBD1	CASNPLTGGEKVGYTF	TGTGCCAGCAACCCCCTGACAGGGGGGGAGAAGGTTGGCTACACCTTC
TRBV28	-	TRBJ1-5	-	CASSLTGYNQPQHF	TGTGCCAGCAGTTTAACAGGGTACAATCAGCCCCAGCATTTT
TRBV10-3	-	TRBJ1-2	TRBD1	CAISATGGVDYGYTF	TGTGCCATCAGTGCCACAGGGGGTGTCGACTATGGCTACACCTTC
TRBV24-1	once	TRBJ2-1	-	CATSDSQAHRTKSYNEQFF	TGTGCCACCAGTGATTCCCAGGCCCATAGGACTAAATCCTACAATGAGCAGTTCTTC
TRBV12-5	-	TRBJ2-1	TRBD2	CASGCNSSGAPSYNEQFF	TGTGCTAGTGGCTGTAACTCTAGCGGGGCCCCCTCCTACAATGAGCAGTTCTTC
TRBV2	few	TRBJ1-5	TRBD1	CASRDRGLGNQPQHF	TGTGCCAGCAGGGACAGGGGGCTGGGCAATCAGCCCCAGCATTTT